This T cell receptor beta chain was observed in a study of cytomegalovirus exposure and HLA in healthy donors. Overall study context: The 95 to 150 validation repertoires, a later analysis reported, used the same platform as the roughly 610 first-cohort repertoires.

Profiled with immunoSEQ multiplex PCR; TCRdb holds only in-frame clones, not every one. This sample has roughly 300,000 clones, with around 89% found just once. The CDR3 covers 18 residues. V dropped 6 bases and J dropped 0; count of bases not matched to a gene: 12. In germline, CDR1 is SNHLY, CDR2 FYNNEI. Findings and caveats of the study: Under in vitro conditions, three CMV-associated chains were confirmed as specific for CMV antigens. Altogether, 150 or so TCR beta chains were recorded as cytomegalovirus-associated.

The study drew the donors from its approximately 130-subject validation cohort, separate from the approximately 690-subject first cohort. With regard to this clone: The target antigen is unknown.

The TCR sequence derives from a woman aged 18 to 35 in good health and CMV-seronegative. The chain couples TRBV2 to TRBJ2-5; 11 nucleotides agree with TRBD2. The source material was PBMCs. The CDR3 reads CASRELAGGPMNQETQYF. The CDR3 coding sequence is TGTGCCAGCAGGGAATTAGCGGGAGGGCCCATGAACCAAGAGACCCAGTACTTC.